This T cell receptor (beta chain) was sequenced during a study of cytomegalovirus exposure and HLA in healthy donors. PCR was performed using 60 Vbeta and 13 Jbeta primers. The protocol was immunoSEQ multiplex PCR, while the TCRdb copy is restricted to in-frame clones and leaves out a portion. The data hold about 130,000 clones, with 81% observed a single time. Per germline, CDR1 SNHLY and CDR2 FYNNEI. The J segment lost 2 bases and the V segment lost 10 bases, leaving 9 bases of the junction unmatched. The CDR3 runs 14 residues. The specimen sequenced was PBMCs. This chain uses TRBV2 with TRBJ2-7, with 9 bases aligning to TRBD1. This sequence originates from a young man in good health and CMV-seropositive. The CDR3 spells CATKEGQGTYEQYF. As DNA, the CDR3 is TGTGCCACAAAGGAGGGACAGGGTACCTACGAGCAGTACTTC.